This T cell receptor (beta chain) was observed in a study of regulatory T cells in long-lasting Graves disease. Overall study findings and caveats: Blood alone, not thyroid tissue, was studied.

Sequencing libraries for TCR beta were prepared with iRepertoire HTBI primers and Arm-PCR of CDR3 regions. A single record per CDR3 protein comes from TCRdb applying MiXCR to the multiplex PCR reads. The sample contains about 420,000 distinct CDR3 sequences, less than 20% of which appear only once. Stated time point: newly diagnosed GD, antithyroid drugs for less than 3 months. With RNA extracted from PBMCs as input, the TCR library was made. Investigators report Graves' disease was diagnosed under American Thyroid Association guidelines. This clonotype was counted between two and nine times. Its target is not known. The sample was also reused in another study, on T cells in Graves' hyperthyroidism and ophthalmopathy.

Sequences were derived from peripheral blood mononuclear cells (PBMCs), sampled at new diagnosis, from a patient treated with antithyroid drugs. The clonotype originates from a woman aged 18-30 years with Graves disease.

The CDR3 reads CSVIRRETQYF. The CDR3 coding sequence is TGCAGCGTTATCCGGCGGGAAACCCAGTACTTC. V is TRBV29-1 and J is TRBJ2-5; TRBD2 might be the D (6 bases). This CDR3 is built from 11 residues. V was cut by 5 bases and J by 8 bases, with 12 bases left in between. The germline CDR1 and CDR2 sequences are SQVTM and ANQGSEA. Full variable domain (outside the CDR3, taken from reference TRBV29-1 and TRBJ2-5): SAVISQKPSRDICQRGTSLTIQCQVDSQVTMMFWYRQQPGQSLTLIATANQGSEATYESGFVIDKFPISRPNLTFSTLTVSNMSPEDSSIYLCSVIRRETQYFGPGTRLLVL.